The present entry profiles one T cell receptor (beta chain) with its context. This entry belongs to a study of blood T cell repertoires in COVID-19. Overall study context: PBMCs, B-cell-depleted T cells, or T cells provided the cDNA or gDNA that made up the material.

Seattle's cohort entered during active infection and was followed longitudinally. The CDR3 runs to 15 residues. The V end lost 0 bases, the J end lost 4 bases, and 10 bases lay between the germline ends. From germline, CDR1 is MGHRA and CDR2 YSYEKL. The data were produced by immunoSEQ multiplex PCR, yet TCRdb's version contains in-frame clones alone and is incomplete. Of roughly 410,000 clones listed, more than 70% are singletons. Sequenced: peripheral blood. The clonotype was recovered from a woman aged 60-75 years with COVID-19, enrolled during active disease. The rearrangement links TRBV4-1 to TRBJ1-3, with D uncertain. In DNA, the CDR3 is TGCGCCAGCAGCCAAGAATCGAGCCGAGGAAACACCATATATTTT. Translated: CASSQESSRGNTIYF.